The 10 T cell receptor beta chains given below trace back to one sample, sequenced in a study of blood T cell repertoires in COVID-19. The table came from immunoSEQ multiplex PCR; TCRdb's copy has only in-frame clones and leaves some out. The sample carries about 51,000 clones, about nine tenths recorded once. Sequencing was carried out using peripheral blood. The receptors were gathered from a man in his fifties with active COVID-19.

The V call is TRBV2, the J call TRBJ1-4; D gene unclear. Germline V CDR1 and CDR2: SNHLY, FYNNEI. CDR3 size: 13 residues. V was clipped by 8 bases and J by 8 bases, with 15 bases between them. This chain's CDR3 is CASRTPSGEKLFF. CDR3 DNA sequence: TGTGCCAGCCGGACTCCCTCGGGGGAAAAACTGTTTTTT.

The chain joins TRBV5-5 to TRBJ1-1; no clear D gene. The CDR3 covers 15 residues. The V and J ends lost 1 base and 0 bases respectively, with 10 bases between them. Per the germline V gene, CDR1 is SGHKS and CDR2 is YYEKEE (reference sequence). Written as DNA, the CDR3 is TGTGCCAGCAGCTTGTCTACCCTCATGAACACTGAAGCTTTCTTT. Its translation is CASSLSTLMNTEAFF.

This chain's CDR3 is CASSQGEGAEETQYF. Here the CDR3 DNA reads TGTGCCAGCAGCCAAGGTGAGGGGGCAGAAGAGACCCAGTACTTC. The chain joins TRBV4-2 to TRBJ2-5; TRBD1 matches at 7 bases. CDR3 length equals 15 residues. V lost 1 base and J lost 3; bases outside the gene matches: 5. The germline V gene has CDR1 LGHNA and CDR2 YNFKEQ.

The chain is built from TRBV18 and TRBJ1-1; D possibly corresponds to TRBD1 (6 bases). Germline V gene lookup returns CDR1 KGHSH and CDR2 LQKENI. There are 13 residues in the CDR3. V lost 5 bases and J 3 bases, leaving 10 bases between the germline ends. This CDR3 is CASSLSGDTEAFF. For the CDR3, the DNA is TGTGCCAGCTCATTGTCAGGGGACACTGAAGCTTTCTTT.

The chain couples TRBV5-8 to TRBJ2-7, with D unclear. Germline lookup yields CDR1 SGHTS and CDR2 YDEGEE. The CDR3 contains 12 residues. Trimming stripped 4 bases from V and 3 bases from J, with 8 bases between. The CDR3 here is CASSPRFYEQYF. CDR3 sequence (DNA): TGTGCCAGCAGCCCCAGATTCTACGAGCAGTACTTC. Together with reference TRBV5-8 and TRBJ2-7, the CDR3 gives the full variable domain: EAGVTQSPTHLIKTRGQQATLRCSPISGHTSVYWYQQALGLGLQFLLWYDEGEERNRGNFPPRFSGRQFPNYSSELNVNALELEDSALYLCASSPRFYEQYFGPGTRLTVT.

The chain uses TRBV14 and TRBJ1-1, with TRBD1 matching 7 bases. Germline V CDR1 and CDR2: SGHDN, FVKESK. The CDR3 extends over 13 amino acids. Trimming took 8 bases from V and 3 from J; bases not matched to a gene: 6. CDR3 nucleotide sequence: TGTGCCAGCCAGGGACAGTTATACACTGAAGCTTTCTTT. Its translation: CASQGQLYTEAFF. Combining the CDR3 with reference TRBV14 and TRBJ1-1 gives the whole variable domain EAGVTQFPSHSVIEKGQTVTLRCDPISGHDNLYWYRRVMGKEIKFLLHFVKESKQDESGMPNNRFLAERTGGTYSTLKVQPAELEDSGVYFCASQGQLYTEAFFGQGTRLTVV.

This rearrangement joins TRBV4-3 to TRBJ1-2, with no clear D. The V and J ends lost 3 bases and 8 bases respectively, with 19 bases between them. The CDR3 totals 15 residues. In germline, CDR1 is LGHNA, CDR2 YSLEER. CDR3 amino acids: CASSHGERGIEGYTF. The DNA for the CDR3 is TGCGCCAGCAGCCACGGCGAGAGAGGGATAGAGGGCTACACCTTC.

Within the sample, this clone is medium-sized. The genes are TRBV13 and TRBJ1-6, with D maybe TRBD1 (5 bases). The CDR3 length is 15 residues. Trimming took 0 bases from V and 6 from J, leaving 9 bases between them. Germline CDR1 is PRHDT and CDR2 is FYEKMQ (reference sequence). The chain's CDR3 is CASSLGRRANSPLHF. As DNA, the CDR3 is TGTGCCAGCAGCTTAGGTCGCAGGGCTAATTCACCCCTCCACTTT.

CDR3 nucleotide sequence: TGTGCCAGCAGCCCGAAGCGGGAGACCTACAATGAGCAGTTCTTC. Its protein is CASSPKRETYNEQFF. This chain connects TRBV7-2 to TRBJ2-1; 8 bases line up with TRBD2. The V gene's germline CDR1 is SGHTA and CDR2 FQGNSA. The length of the CDR3 is 15 residues. V dropped 5 bases and J dropped 2; count of bases not matched to a gene: 5.

The chain joins TRBV12-5 to TRBJ1-5; D may be TRBD1 (6 bases). This CDR3 is 19 amino acids long. Germline V gives CDR1 LGHNT, CDR2 FRNRAP. V lost 5 bases, J lost 1 base, and 24 bases lay in between. CDR3: CASGMNLRAVGGSNQPQHF. In DNA form, the CDR3 reads TGTGCTAGTGGTATGAACCTCAGGGCCGTAGGGGGAAGCAATCAGCCCCAGCATTTT.